This TCR beta chain comes out of a study of molecular identifiers for immune sequencing clone quantification. Concerning this clonotype itself: A read error may explain this, as a much larger clone is one base away. The missing conserved phenylalanine or tryptophan at the end of this CDR3 makes a read error likely.

The germline V and J ends were trimmed by 2 bases and 2 bases, with 0 bases remaining between them. The germline CDR1 and CDR2 sequences are MGHRA and YSYEKL. The CDR3 runs 11 residues. One entry per CDR3 protein, called by TCRdb with MiXCR from the PCR reads. Among more than 450,000 distinct CDR3 sequences, about a quarter were seen once, and the ten largest hold 0.7% to 0.9%. The sequenced sample was naive CD8+ T cells from blood, with Jurkat cell RNA spiked in. Subset of the sample: FACS-sorted CD8+CD4-CCR7+CD45RA+ naive T cells. This chain uses TRBV4-1 with TRBJ2-5; no reliable D call. The origin of this receptor is a human donor in good health. Some libraries in this study had Jurkat cell RNA spiked in. The CDR3 loop is CASSQQETQYL. CDR3 in DNA: TGCGCCAGCAGCCAACAAGAGACCCAGTACCTC.